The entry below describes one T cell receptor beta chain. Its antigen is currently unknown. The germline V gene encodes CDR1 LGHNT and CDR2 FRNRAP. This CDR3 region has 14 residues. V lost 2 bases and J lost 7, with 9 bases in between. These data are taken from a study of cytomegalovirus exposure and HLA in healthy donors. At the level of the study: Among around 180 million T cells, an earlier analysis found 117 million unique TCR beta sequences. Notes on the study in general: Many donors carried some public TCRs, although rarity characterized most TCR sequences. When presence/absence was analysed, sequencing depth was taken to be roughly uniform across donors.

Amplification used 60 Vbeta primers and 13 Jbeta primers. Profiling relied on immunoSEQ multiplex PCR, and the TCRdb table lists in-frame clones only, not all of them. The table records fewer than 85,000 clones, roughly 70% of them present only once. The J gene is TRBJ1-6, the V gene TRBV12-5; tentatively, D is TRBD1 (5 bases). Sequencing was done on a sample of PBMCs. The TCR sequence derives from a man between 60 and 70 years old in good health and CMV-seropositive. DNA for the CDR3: TGTGCTAGTGGTTTGTCGGGGGTCAATTCACCCCTCCACTTT. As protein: CASGLSGVNSPLHF.